Listed below are T cell receptor beta chains from one sample, sequenced in a study of blood T cell repertoires in COVID-19. Profiled with immunoSEQ multiplex PCR; TCRdb holds only in-frame clones, not every one. The sample shows 150,000 to 200,000 clones, approximately 85% of them seen only once. Input material: peripheral blood. These receptor sequences come from a woman in her sixties with acute or convalescent COVID-19. CDR3s include the opening cysteine and the closing phenylalanine or tryptophan. A D gene is named only where the DNA matches it firmly. For some rows the clone size is stated as once, few or many, or as a class when expanded; others skip it.

J gene,D gene,V gene,clone size,CDR3 protein,CDR3 DNA
TRBJ1-6,-,TRBV3-1/TRBV3-2,-,CASSQAFDSPLHF,TGTGCCAGCAGCCAAGCGTTTGATTCACCCCTCCACTTT
TRBJ1-1,TRBD1,TRBV28,-,CATYRDSLMNTEAFF,TGTGCCACCTACCGGGACAGCCTTATGAACACTGAAGCTTTCTTT
TRBJ2-6,TRBD1,TRBV28,-,CASSSAGTGYSGANVLTF,TGTGCCAGCAGTTCCGCCGGGACAGGTTACTCTGGGGCCAACGTCCTGACTTTC
TRBJ2-2,TRBD1,TRBV3-1/TRBV3-2,-,CASSQTTGVKGELFF,TGTGCCAGCAGCCAAACGACAGGGGTGAAGGGGGAGCTGTTTTTT
TRBJ1-3,-,TRBV6-5,-,CASSTTRQARNTIYF,TGTGCCAGCAGTACGACGCGACAGGCGAGAAACACCATATATTTT
TRBJ1-2,-,TRBV11-3,-,CASSSQTGENPYGYTF,TGTGCCAGCAGCTCCCAGACAGGAGAAAACCCCTATGGCTACACCTTC
TRBJ2-1,-,TRBV5-1,once,CASSPGLYNEQFF,TGCGCCAGCAGCCCGGGACTTTACAATGAGCAGTTCTTC
TRBJ2-1,-,TRBV18,-,CASSPRERASYNEQFF,TGTGCCAGCTCACCCAGAGAGAGGGCCTCCTACAATGAGCAGTTCTTC
TRBJ1-1,-,TRBV29-1,-,CSVGNGEAFF,TGCAGCGTTGGGAACGGGGAAGCTTTCTTT
TRBJ2-1,TRBD2,TRBV19,-,CASRGALAGSYNEQFF,TGTGCCAGTAGAGGGGCCTTAGCGGGAAGTTACAATGAGCAGTTCTTC
TRBJ2-1,TRBD1,TRBV6-5,few,CASLRDRVTLNEQFF,TGTGCCAGTTTGAGAGACAGGGTGACCCTCAATGAGCAGTTCTTC
TRBJ2-3,TRBD2,TRBV20-1,-,CSASGAGGLTDTQYF,TGCAGTGCTAGTGGGGCGGGAGGTCTCACAGATACGCAGTATTTT
TRBJ1-2,TRBD1,TRBV10-1,-,CASSVGAPDRGHGYTF,TGCGCCAGCAGTGTTGGCGCCCCGGACAGGGGGCATGGCTACACCTTC
TRBJ2-3,-,TRBV11-2,-,CASSPSGPTDTQYF,TGTGCCAGCAGCCCGAGCGGGCCCACAGATACGCAGTATTTT
TRBJ2-1,-,TRBV21-1,once,CASTVALGREGFGEQFF,TGTGCCAGCACCGTTGCCTTGGGCAGGGAGGGCTTCGGTGAGCAGTTCTTC
TRBJ2-5,TRBD2,TRBV5-4,-,CASSKASGSRETQYF,TGTGCCAGCAGTAAGGCTAGCGGTTCTCGGGAGACCCAGTACTTC
TRBJ1-1,-,TRBV4-2,-,CASTETALNTEAFF,TGTGCCAGCACCGAGACAGCCTTAAACACTGAAGCTTTCTTT
TRBJ2-1,-,TRBV5-3,-,CARSPKWDSPTDEQFF,TGTGCCAGAAGCCCTAAATGGGACTCACCGACGGATGAGCAGTTCTTC
TRBJ1-1,TRBD1,TRBV27,-,CASRTGANTEAFF,TGTGCCAGCCGGACAGGCGCGAACACTGAAGCTTTCTTT
TRBJ1-2,-,TRBV5-1,-,CASSLAGTLNYGYTF,TGCGCCAGCAGCTTGGCCGGGACACTTAACTATGGCTACACCTTC
TRBJ1-2,-,TRBV7-9,-,CASSLDGGGNYGYTF,TGTGCCAGCAGCTTAGATGGGGGAGGGAACTATGGCTACACCTTC
TRBJ1-4,TRBD1,TRBV10-3,-,CAISEGTGDEKLFF,TGTGCCATCAGCGAGGGGACAGGGGATGAAAAACTGTTTTTT
TRBJ2-3,-,TRBV4-2,-,CASSPDGVSTDTQYF,TGTGCCAGCAGCCCAGACGGAGTTAGCACAGATACGCAGTATTTT
TRBJ1-4,TRBD1,TRBV28,-,CASSLGGQGEKLFF,TGTGCCAGCAGCTTGGGGGGACAGGGGGAAAAACTGTTTTTT
TRBJ1-5,-,TRBV19,-,CASTPLAVSNQPQHF,TGTGCCAGTACCCCCCTCGCGGTAAGCAATCAGCCCCAGCATTTT
TRBJ2-5,TRBD2,TRBV5-1,-,CASSRLAGTSTQETQYF,TGCGCCAGCAGTCGGCTAGCGGGAACCTCTACTCAAGAGACCCAGTACTTC
TRBJ2-1,-,TRBV3-1/TRBV3-2,once,CASAGSSSYNEQFF,TGTGCCAGCGCCGGGTCTAGCTCCTACAATGAGCAGTTCTTC
TRBJ2-1,-,TRBV19,-,CASRSSASYNEQFF,TGTGCCAGTCGGAGCTCAGCCTCCTACAATGAGCAGTTCTTC
TRBJ1-4,TRBD1,TRBV5-4,-,CASSLTGGEEEKLFF,TGTGCCAGCAGCTTGACAGGGGGCGAAGAGGAAAAACTGTTTTTT
TRBJ2-1,-,TRBV7-6,-,CASSLSAGSSYNEQFF,TGTGCCAGCAGCTTATCGGCCGGGAGCTCCTACAATGAGCAGTTCTTC
TRBJ1-3,-,TRBV4-2,-,CASSQILGAGNTIYF,TGTGCCAGCAGCCAAATATTAGGAGCTGGAAACACCATATATTTT
TRBJ2-5,TRBD2,TRBV9,-,CASSVGVAGPRRETQYF,TGTGCCAGCAGCGTAGGGGTAGCGGGCCCTCGCAGGGAGACCCAGTACTTC